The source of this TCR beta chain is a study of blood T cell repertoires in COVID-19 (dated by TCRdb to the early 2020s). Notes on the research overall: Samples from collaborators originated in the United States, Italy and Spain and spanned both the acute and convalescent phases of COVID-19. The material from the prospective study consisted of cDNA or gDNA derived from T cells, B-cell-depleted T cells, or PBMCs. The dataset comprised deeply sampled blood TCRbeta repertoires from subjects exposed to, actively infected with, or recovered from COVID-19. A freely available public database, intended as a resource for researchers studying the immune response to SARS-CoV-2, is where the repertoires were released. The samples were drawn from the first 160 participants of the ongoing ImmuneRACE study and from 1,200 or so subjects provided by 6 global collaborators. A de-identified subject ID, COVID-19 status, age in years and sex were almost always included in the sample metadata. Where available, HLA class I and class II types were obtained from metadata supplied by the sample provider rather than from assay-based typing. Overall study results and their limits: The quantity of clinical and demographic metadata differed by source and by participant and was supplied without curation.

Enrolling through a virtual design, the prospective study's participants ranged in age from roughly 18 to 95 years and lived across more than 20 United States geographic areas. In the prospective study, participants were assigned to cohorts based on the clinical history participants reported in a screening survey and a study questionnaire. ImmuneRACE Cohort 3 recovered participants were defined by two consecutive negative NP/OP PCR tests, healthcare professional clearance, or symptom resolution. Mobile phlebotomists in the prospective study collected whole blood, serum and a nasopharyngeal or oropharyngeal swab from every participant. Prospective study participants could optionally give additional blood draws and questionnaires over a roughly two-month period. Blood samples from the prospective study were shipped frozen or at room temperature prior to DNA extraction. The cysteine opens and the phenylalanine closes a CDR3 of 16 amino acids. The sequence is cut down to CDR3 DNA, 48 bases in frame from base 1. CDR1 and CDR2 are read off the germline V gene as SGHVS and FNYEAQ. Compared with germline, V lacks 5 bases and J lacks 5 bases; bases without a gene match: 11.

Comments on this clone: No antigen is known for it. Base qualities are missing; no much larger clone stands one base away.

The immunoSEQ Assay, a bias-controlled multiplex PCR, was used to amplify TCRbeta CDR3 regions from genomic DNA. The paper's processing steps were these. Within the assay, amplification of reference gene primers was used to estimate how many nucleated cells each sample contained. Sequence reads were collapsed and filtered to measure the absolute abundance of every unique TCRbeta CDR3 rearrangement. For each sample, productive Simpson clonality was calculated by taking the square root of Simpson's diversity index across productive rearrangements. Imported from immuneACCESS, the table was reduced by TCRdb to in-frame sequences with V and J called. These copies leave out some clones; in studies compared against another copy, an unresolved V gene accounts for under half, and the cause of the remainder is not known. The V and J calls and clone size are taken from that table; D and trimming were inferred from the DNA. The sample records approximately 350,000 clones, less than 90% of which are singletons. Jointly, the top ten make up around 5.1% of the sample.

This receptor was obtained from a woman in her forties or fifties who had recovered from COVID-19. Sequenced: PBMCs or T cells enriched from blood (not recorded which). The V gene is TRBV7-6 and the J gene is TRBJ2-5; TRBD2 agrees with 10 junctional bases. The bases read TGTGCCAGCAGCCCCGGTGGAGCGGGGGGGCGGGAGACCCAGTACTTC. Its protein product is CASSPGGAGGRETQYF.